This TCR beta chain appears in the sequencing data of a study of PD-L1 blockade in urothelial cancer. J lost 6 bases, V lost 5 bases, and 9 bases had no gene match. CDR3 size: 17 residues. From germline, CDR1 is LNHDA and CDR2 SQIVND (reference sequence). The assay was immunoSEQ multiplex PCR, and TCRdb's table has in-frame clones only and misses some. The sample has 25,000 to 35,000 clones, 80% to 90% seen once. Sequences were derived from PBMCs, sampled around atezolizumab (anti-PD-L1) treatment. The chain couples TRBV19 to TRBJ2-4; the match to TRBD2 covers 14 bases. This TCR was sampled from a man between 50 and 59 years old with urothelial cancer. Here the CDR3 reads CASSPGTSGSLGNIQYF. CDR3 in DNA: TGTGCCAGTAGTCCGGGGACTAGCGGGAGTCTGGGAAACATTCAGTACTTC.